This passage covers 21 T cell receptor beta chains from one sample sequenced in a study of patients with pleural tuberculosis. MiXCR, run by TCRdb on the reads, gives a single entry per CDR3 protein. The sample yields around 50,000 distinct CDR3 sequences, about 7.3% seen once. These receptors were taken from a human donor with pleural tuberculosis.

This clonotype was observed many times. The V and J genes are TRBV11-1 and TRBJ1-6; D is unresolved. V was cut by 7 bases and J by 10 bases, with 11 bases left in between. The CDR3 has 12 amino acids. Germline assignment: CDR1 SGHAT and CDR2 FQDESV (reference sequence). CDR3 residues: CASNGMESPLHF. DNA of the CDR3: TGTGCCAGCAATGGAATGGAGTCACCCCTCCACTTT.

This clonotype was picked up many times. V gene TRBV5-1 combines with J gene TRBJ2-1; 7 nucleotides line up with TRBD1. The CDR3 is 15 amino acids. V gave up 5 bases and J gave up 5 bases; unmatched junction bases: 10. The V gene's germline CDR1 is SGHRS and CDR2 YFSETQ. CDR3 sequence: CASRLPEGGHNEQFF. CDR3 DNA: TGCGCCAGCAGGCTACCGGAAGGGGGCCACAATGAGCAGTTCTTC.

The table lists this clonotype with many counts. The genes are TRBV20-1 and TRBJ2-7, with 9 bases matching TRBD2. Losses at the gene ends were 1 base for V and 3 bases for J; bases not matched to a gene: 7. Germline lookup yields CDR1 DFQATT and CDR2 SNEGSKA (reference sequence). This CDR3 comprises 15 residues. CDR3 sequence: CSARGSSGNFYEQYV. In DNA, the CDR3 is TGCAGTGCTAGAGGTTCTAGCGGGAATTTCTACGAGCAGTACGTC.

This clonotype occurred many times. The chain joins TRBV18 to TRBJ1-5; no reliable D call. V was pared by 2 bases and J by 4 bases, with 6 bases between. The CDR3 spans 13 residues. The germline V gene has CDR1 KGHSH and CDR2 LQKENI. The CDR3 sequence is CASSPDANQPQHF. The CDR3 DNA sequence: TGTGCCAGCTCACCAGACGCGAATCAGCCCCAGCATTTT.

This clonotype was detected ten times or more. V usage is TRBV28 and J usage is TRBJ2-7; 8 bases align to TRBD2. CDR1 is MDHEN and CDR2 is SYDVKM in the germline V gene. There are 15 residues in the CDR3. The junction had 7 bases not matched to a gene; V was cut back by 5 bases and J by 1 base. This chain's CDR3 is CASSVRTSWSYEQYF. The CDR3 region has the DNA TGTGCCAGCAGTGTACGGACTAGCTGGTCCTACGAGCAGTACTTC.

The sample holds many counts of this clonotype. The chain combines TRBV6-1 with TRBJ2-7; either TRBD1 or TRBD2 may fit D (6 bases each). The CDR3 totals 14 residues. The V end was cut by 5 bases, the J end by 7 bases, with 18 bases between. The V gene's germline CDR1 is MNHNS and CDR2 SASEGT. The CDR3 spells CASSPWRGVGEQYF. CDR3 nucleotides: TGTGCCAGCAGTCCTTGGAGGGGGGTTGGAGAGCAGTACTTC.

This clonotype came up a few times. The chain links TRBV12-5 to TRBJ2-5, with 8 positions matching TRBD1. J gave up 5 bases and V 1 base, and 6 bases lay outside the gene matches. Germline CDR1 is LGHNT and CDR2 is FRNRAP. The CDR3 is made up of 15 amino acids. CDR3 loop: CASGLGQGKAETQYF. DNA for the CDR3: TGTGCTAGTGGTTTGGGACAGGGGAAAGCGGAGACCCAGTACTTC.

In this sample, this clonotype turned up many times. The chain couples TRBV11-2 to TRBJ2-2; D is perhaps TRBD1 (6 bases). Per germline, CDR1 SGHAT and CDR2 FQNNGV. The CDR3 has 13 amino acids. V lost 5 bases and J 6 bases, leaving 10 bases between the germline ends. CDR3 bases: TGTGCCAGCAGCACAGGGATGTCCGGGGAGCTGTTTTTT. Encoded protein: CASSTGMSGELFF.

The chain combines TRBV19 with TRBJ2-1; D is possibly TRBD2 (6 bases). The CDR3 totals 13 residues. Per the germline V gene, CDR1 is LNHDA and CDR2 is SQIVND (reference sequence). Trimming shortened V by 8 bases and J by 5 bases, and 13 bases separated the two germline ends. CDR3 region: CASPAGFDNEQFF. The CDR3 nucleotides read TGTGCCAGTCCGGCGGGATTCGACAATGAGCAGTTCTTC.

This clonotype has a count of ten or more. The genes are TRBV4-2 and TRBJ2-2, with a possible D match to TRBD2 (5 bases). This CDR3 comprises 15 residues. Trimming shortened V by 3 bases and J by 6 bases, and 14 bases separated the two germline ends. In germline, CDR1 is LGHNA, CDR2 YNFKEQ. The CDR3, as DNA: TGTGCCAGCAGCCAGGACTTCCCATGGTCCGGGGAGCTGTTTTTT. Residues: CASSQDFPWSGELFF.

In its sample, this clonotype was seen many times. The V gene is TRBV28, the J gene TRBJ1-3; the D is unclear. The germline V gene has CDR1 MDHEN and CDR2 SYDVKM. The CDR3 loop spans 10 amino acids. V gave up 8 bases and J gave up 4 bases, with 3 bases separating them. The CDR3 DNA is TGTGCCAGCGAGGGAAACACCATATATTTT. Translating gives CASEGNTIYF.

Many counts were recorded for this clonotype. The chain links TRBV11-1 to TRBJ2-3, with D unresolved. Trimming left V 7 bases short and J 6 bases short, with 20 bases between. Germline values: CDR1 SGHAT, CDR2 FQDESV (reference sequence). The CDR3 extends over 15 amino acids. The CDR3, as DNA: TGTGCCAGCACCACATCTCTCGTCACGACGGATACGCAGTATTTT. Residues: CASTTSLVTTDTQYF.

This clonotype came up many times. The chain links TRBV11-1 to TRBJ1-2; 8 bases are a match to TRBD1. In germline, CDR1 is SGHAT, CDR2 FQDESV (reference sequence). J was trimmed by 5 bases and V by 5 bases; bases with no gene match: 4. The CDR3 is 13 amino acids. The CDR3 DNA reads as TGTGCCAGCAGCCGGACAGGGACTTATGGCTACACCTTC. It specifies CASSRTGTYGYTF. The variable domain in full, with the rest retrieved from reference TRBV11-1 and TRBJ1-2, is EAEVAQSPRYKITEKSQAVAFWCDPISGHATLYWYRQILGQGPELLVQFQDESVVDDSQLPKDRFSAERLKGVDSTLKIQPAELGDSAMYLCASSRTGTYGYTFGSGTRLTVV.

This clonotype has only a few counts. The chain employs TRBV28 and TRBJ1-1, with D perhaps TRBD1 (6 bases). The germline V gene encodes CDR1 MDHEN and CDR2 SYDVKM. V lost 8 bases and J lost 7, with 17 bases in between. The CDR3 is made up of 13 amino acids. CDR3 protein: CASGLGGRGEAFF. CDR3 sequence (DNA): TGTGCCAGCGGCCTCGGGGGGCGCGGTGAAGCTTTCTTT. The variable domain in full, completed from reference TRBV28 and TRBJ1-1, reads DVKVTQSSRYLVKRTGEKVFLECVQDMDHENMFWYRQDPGLGLRLIYFSYDVKMKEKGDIPEGYSVSREKKERFSLILESASTNQTSMYLCASGLGGRGEAFFGQGTRLTVV.

This clonotype occurred many times. The chain couples TRBV12-3 or TRBV12-4 to TRBJ1-5; D remains ambiguous. The V end lost 6 bases, the J end lost 3 bases, and 21 bases lay between the germline ends. This CDR3 is built from 17 residues. CDR3 DNA: TGTGCCAGCAGATCGACCGCCTCCCTGGGTTTCAATCAGCCCCAGCATTTT. This codes for CASRSTASLGFNQPQHF.

This clonotype has a handful of counts. The V call is TRBV29-1, the J call TRBJ1-3, with a tentative D call TRBD1 (5 bases). Trimming cost V 7 bases and J 4 bases, with 5 bases left between them. Germline V gives CDR1 SQVTM, CDR2 ANQGSEA. The CDR3 covers 10 residues. The CDR3 reads CSAGGNTIYF. CDR3 DNA sequence: TGCAGCGCAGGGGGAAACACCATATATTTT.

This clonotype was counted only a few times. The chain couples TRBV29-1 to TRBJ2-1; maybe TRBD1 (5 bases). The germline V gene encodes CDR1 SQVTM and CDR2 ANQGSEA. The CDR3 runs 12 residues. Deletions cut 6 bases from V and 4 bases from J, with 10 bases between. The CDR3 DNA sequence: TGCAGCGTGGAGACAGATTACAATGAGCAGTTCTTC. This gives the protein CSVETDYNEQFF.

This clonotype was observed a few times. The chain uses TRBV19 and TRBJ1-5; 8 nucleotides align to TRBD1. The CDR3 consists of 15 residues. The ends lost 10 bases at V and 1 base at J; junction bases unmatched: 9. CDR1 and CDR2 (germline): LNHDA, SQIVND (reference sequence). The CDR3 protein is CATRQGYSSNQPQHF. CDR3 nucleotides: TGTGCCACCAGACAGGGGTATTCGAGCAATCAGCCCCAGCATTTT.

This clonotype was counted at least ten times. The chain combines TRBV6-1 with TRBJ1-1; the D is unclear. V lost 8 bases and J 4 bases, leaving 14 bases between the germline ends. This CDR3 is built from 13 residues. Germline V gives CDR1 MNHNS, CDR2 SASEGT. CDR3 coding DNA: TGTGCCAGCCGGCCGGGGTTGGGCACTGAAGCTTTCTTT. It yields the protein CASRPGLGTEAFF.

This clonotype was detected a few times. The V and J genes are TRBV12-3 or TRBV12-4 and TRBJ2-4; TRBD1 is a possible D gene (5 bases). The CDR3 runs to 13 residues. Trimming cost V 3 bases and J 6 bases, with 9 bases left between them. The CDR3 here is CASSLATGNIQYF. The CDR3 DNA sequence: TGTGCCAGCAGTTTGGCCACAGGAAACATTCAGTACTTC.

The chain uses TRBV11-2 and TRBJ2-5; 13 bases fit TRBD2. The CDR3 has 15 residues. Germline V gives CDR1 SGHAT, CDR2 FQNNGV. Germline trimming cut 5 bases from V and 4 bases from J; bases unmatched to any gene: 4. The CDR3 coding sequence is TGTGCCAGCAGCGCCCGACTAGCGGGAGGAGAGACCCAGTACTTC. It is translated as CASSARLAGGETQYF.